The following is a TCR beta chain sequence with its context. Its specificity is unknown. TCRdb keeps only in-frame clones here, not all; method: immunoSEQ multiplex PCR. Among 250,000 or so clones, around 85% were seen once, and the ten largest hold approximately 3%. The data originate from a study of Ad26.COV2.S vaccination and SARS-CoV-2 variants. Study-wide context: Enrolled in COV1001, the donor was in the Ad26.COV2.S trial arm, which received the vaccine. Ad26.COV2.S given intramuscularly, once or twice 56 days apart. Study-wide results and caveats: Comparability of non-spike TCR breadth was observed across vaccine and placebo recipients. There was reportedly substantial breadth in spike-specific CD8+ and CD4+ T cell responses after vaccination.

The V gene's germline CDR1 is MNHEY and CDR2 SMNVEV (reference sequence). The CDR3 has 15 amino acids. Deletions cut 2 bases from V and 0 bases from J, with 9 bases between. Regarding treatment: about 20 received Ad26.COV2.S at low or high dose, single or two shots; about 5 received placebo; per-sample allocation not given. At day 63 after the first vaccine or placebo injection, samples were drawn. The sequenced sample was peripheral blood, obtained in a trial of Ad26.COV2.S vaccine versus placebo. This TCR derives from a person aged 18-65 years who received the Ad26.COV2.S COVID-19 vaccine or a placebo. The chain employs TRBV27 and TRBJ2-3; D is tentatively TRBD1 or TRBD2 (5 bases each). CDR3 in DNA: TGTGCCAGCAGTTTACCGGGGCCTAGCACAGATACGCAGTATTTT. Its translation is CASSLPGPSTDTQYF.